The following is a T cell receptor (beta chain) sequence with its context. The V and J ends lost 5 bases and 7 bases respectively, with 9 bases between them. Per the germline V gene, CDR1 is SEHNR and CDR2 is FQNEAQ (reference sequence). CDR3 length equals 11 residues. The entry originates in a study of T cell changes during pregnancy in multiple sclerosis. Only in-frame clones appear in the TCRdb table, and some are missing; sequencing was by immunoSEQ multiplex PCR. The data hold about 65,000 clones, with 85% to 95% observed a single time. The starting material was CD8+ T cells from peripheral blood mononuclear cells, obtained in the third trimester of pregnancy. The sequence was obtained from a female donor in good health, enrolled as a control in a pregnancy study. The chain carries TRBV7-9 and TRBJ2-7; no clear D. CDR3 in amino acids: CASSPVGEQYF. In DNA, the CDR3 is TGTGCCAGCAGCCCGGTCGGGGAGCAGTACTTC.